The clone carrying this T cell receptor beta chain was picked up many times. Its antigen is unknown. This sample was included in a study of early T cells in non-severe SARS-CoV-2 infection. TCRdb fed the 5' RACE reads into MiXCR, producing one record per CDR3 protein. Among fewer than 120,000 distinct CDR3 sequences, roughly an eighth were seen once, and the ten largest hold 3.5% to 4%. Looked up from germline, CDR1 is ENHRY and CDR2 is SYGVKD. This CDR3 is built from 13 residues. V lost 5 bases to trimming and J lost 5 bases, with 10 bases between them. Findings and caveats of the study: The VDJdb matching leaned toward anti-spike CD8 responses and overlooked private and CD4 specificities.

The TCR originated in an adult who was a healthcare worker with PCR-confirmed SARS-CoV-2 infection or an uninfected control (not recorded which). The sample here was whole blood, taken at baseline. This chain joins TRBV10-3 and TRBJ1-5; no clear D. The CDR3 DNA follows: TGTGCCATCAGTCCGGGCGGCCATCAGCCCCAGCATTTT. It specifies CAISPGGHQPQHF.